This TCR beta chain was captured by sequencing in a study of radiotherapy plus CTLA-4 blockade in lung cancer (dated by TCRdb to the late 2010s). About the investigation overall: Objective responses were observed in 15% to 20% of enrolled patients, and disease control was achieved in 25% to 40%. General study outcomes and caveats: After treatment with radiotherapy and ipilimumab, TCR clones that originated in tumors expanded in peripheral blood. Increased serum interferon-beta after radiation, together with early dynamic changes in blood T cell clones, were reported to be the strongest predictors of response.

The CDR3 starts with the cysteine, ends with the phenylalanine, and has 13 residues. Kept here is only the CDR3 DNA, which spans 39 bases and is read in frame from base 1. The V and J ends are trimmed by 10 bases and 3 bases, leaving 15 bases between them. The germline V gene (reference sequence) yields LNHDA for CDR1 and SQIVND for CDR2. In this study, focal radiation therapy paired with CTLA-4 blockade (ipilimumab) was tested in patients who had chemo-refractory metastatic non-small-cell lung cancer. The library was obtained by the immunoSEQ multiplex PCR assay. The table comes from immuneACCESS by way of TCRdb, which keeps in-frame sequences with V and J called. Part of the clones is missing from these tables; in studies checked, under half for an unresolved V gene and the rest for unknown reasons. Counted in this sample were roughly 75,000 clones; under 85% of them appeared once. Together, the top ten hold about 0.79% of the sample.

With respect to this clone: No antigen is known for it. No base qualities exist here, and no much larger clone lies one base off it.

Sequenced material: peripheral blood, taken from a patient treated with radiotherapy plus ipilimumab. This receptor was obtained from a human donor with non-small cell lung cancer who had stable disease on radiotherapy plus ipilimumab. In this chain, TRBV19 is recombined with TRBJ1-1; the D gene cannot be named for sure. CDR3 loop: CATKAPGDTEAFF. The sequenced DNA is TGTGCCACCAAGGCCCCCGGAGACACTGAAGCTTTCTTT.